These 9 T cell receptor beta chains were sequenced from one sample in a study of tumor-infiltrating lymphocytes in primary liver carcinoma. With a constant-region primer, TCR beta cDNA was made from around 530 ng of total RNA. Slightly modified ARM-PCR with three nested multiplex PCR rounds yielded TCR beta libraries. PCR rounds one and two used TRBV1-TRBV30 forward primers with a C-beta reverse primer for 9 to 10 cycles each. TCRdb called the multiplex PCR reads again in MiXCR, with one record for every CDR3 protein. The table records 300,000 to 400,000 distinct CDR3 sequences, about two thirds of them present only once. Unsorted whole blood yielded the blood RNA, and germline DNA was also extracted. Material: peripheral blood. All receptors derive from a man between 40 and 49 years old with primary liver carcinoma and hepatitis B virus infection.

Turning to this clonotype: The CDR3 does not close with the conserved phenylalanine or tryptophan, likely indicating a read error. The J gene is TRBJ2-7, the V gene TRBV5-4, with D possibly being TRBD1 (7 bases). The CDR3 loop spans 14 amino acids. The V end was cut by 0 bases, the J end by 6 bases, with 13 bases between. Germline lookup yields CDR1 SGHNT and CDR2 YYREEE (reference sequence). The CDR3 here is CASSLDPQGGEQYI. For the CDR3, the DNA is TGTGCCAGCAGCTTGGATCCGCAGGGGGGCGAGCAGTACATC.

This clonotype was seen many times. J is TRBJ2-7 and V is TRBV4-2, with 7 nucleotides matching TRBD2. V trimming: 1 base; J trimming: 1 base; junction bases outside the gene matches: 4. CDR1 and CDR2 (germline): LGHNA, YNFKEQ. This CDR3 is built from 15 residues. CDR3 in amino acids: CASSQGVSGSYEQYF. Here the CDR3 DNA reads TGTGCCAGCAGCCAAGGGGTTAGCGGGTCCTACGAGCAGTACTTC.

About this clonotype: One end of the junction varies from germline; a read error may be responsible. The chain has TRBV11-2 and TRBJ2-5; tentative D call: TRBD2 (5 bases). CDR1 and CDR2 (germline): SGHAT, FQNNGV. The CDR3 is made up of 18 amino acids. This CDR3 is CAGSLARLALGIRETQYF. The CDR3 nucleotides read TGTGCCGGCAGCTTAGCGAGGCTAGCCCTGGGAATAAGAGAGACCCAGTACTTC.

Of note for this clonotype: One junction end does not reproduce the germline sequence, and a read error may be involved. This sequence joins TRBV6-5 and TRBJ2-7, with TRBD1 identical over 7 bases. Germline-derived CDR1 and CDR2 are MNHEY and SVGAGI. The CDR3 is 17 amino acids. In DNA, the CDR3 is TGTGCCAGCAGTTACTCTGGCGGACAGGCCCTACCCTACGGGCAGTACTTC. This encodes CASSYSGGQALPYGQYF.

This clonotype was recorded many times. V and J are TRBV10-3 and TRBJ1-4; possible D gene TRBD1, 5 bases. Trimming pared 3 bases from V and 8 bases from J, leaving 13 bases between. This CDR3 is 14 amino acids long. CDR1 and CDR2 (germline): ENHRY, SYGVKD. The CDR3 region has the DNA TGTGCCATCAGTGATGGAGGGACGGAGGAAAAACTGTTTTTT. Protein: CAISDGGTEEKLFF.

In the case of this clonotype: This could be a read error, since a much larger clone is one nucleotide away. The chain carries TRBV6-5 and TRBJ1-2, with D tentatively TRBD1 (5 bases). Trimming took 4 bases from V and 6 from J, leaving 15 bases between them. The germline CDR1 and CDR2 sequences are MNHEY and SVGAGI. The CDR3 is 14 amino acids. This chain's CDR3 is CASSSQGTNNGYTF. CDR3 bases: TGTGCCAGCAGTTCCCAGGGAACAAACAATGGCTACACCTTC.

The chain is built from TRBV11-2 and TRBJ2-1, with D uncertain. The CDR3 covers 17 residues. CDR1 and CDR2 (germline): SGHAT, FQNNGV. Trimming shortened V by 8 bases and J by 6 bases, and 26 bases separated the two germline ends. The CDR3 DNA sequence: TGTGCCAGCGCCCGCCCGGTAGCCCCGAATAGGGTCAATGAGCAGTTCTTC. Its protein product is CASARPVAPNRVNEQFF.

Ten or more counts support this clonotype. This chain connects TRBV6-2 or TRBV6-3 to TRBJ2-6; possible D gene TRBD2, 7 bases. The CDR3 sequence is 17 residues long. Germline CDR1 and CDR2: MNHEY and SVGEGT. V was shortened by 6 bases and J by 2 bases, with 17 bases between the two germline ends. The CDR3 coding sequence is TGTGCCAGCAGCCCTCGGGGGGCATCGACTGGGGCCAACGTCCTGACTTTC. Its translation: CASSPRGASTGANVLTF.

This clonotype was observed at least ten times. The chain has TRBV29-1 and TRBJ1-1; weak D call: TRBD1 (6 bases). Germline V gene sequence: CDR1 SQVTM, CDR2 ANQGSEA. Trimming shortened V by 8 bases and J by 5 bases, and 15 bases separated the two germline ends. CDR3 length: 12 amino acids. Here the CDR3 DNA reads TGCAGCACACAGGGCGGGGGAACTGAAGCTTTCTTT. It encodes CSTQGGGTEAFF.